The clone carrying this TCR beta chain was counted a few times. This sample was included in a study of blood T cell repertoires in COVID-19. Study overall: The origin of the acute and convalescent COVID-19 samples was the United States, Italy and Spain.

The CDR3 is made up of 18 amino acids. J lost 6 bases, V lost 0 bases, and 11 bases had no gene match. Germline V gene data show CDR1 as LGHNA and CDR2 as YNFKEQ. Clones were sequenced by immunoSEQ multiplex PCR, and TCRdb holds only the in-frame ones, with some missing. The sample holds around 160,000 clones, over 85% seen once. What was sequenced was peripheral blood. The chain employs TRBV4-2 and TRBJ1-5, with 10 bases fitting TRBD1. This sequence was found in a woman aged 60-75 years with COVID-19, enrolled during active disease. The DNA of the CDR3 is TGTGCCAGCAGCCAAGATCTATACGGGACAGGGGAGTTTCAGCCCCAGCATTTT. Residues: CASSQDLYGTGEFQPQHF.